The TCR beta chain described here comes from a study of T cell responses to AZD1222 COVID-19 vaccine. Study-wide background: Both about-4-week and about-12-week second-dose recipients were combined.

The V end lost 1 base, the J end lost 8 bases, and 14 bases lay between the germline ends. The germline V gene encodes CDR1 MGHRA and CDR2 YSYEKL. The CDR3 has 15 amino acids. Study results and limitations: Dominant CD4 TCR responses targeted spike regions 160-218 and 743-854. A reported finding is that nearly half of spike-specific TCRs target unmutated variant regions.

Measured with immunoSEQ multiplex PCR; TCRdb has only the in-frame clones, and not every one. The sample lists 100,000 to 120,000 clones; 88% were seen once. Of note for this clone: Its antigen is unidentified.

This receptor was identified in an adult in good health. V gene TRBV4-1 combines with J gene TRBJ1-4, with TRBD1 as a possible D gene (5 bases). Sample: peripheral blood, taken on day 0 of AZD1222 vaccination. The CDR3: CASSQALGGWEKLFF. The CDR3 DNA reads TGCGCCAGCAGCCAAGCCCTTGGGGGTTGGGAAAAACTGTTTTTT.